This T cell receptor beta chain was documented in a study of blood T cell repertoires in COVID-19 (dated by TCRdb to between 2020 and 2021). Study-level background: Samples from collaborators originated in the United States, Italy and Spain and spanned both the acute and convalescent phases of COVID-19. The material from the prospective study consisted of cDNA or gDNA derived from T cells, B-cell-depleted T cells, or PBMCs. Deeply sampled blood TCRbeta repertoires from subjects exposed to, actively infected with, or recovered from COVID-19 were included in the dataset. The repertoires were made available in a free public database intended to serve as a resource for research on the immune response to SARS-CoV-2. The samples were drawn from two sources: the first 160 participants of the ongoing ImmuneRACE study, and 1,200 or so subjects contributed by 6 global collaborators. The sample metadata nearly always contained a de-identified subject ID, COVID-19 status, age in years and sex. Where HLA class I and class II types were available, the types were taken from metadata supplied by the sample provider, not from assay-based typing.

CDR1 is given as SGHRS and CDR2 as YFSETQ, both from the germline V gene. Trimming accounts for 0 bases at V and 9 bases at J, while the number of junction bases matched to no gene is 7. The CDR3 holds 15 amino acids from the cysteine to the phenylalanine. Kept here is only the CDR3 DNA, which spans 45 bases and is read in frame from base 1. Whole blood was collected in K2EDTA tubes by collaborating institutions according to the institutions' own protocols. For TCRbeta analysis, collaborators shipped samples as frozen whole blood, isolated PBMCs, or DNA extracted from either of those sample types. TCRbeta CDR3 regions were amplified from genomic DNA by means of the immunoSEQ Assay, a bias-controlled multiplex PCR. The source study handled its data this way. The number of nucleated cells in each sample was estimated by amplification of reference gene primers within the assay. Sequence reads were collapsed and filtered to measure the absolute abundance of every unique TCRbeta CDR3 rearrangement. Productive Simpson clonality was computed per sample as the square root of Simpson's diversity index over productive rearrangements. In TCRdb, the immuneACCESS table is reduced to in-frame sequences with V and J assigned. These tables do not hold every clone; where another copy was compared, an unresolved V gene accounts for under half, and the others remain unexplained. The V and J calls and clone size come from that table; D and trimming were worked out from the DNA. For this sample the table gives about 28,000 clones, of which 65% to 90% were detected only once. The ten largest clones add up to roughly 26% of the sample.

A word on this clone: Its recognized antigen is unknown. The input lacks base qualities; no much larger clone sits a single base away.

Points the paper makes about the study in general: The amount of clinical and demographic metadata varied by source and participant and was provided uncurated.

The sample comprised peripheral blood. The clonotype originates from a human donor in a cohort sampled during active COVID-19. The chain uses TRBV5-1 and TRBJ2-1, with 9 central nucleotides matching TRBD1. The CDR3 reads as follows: CASSLDGQGYGEQFF. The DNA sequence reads TGCGCCAGCAGCTTGGATGGACAGGGGTACGGTGAGCAGTTCTTC.